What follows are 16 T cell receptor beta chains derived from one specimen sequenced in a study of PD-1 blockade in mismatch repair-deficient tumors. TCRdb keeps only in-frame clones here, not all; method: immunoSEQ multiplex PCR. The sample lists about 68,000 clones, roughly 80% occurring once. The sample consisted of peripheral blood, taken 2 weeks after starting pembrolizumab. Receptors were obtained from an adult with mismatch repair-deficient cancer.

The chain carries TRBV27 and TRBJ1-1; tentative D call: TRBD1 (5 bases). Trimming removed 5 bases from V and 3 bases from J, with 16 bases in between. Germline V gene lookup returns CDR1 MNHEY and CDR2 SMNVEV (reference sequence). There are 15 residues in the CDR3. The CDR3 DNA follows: TGTGCCAGCAGTAGCCGTGGGACTGGGGACACTGAAGCTTTCTTT. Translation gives CASSSRGTGDTEAFF.

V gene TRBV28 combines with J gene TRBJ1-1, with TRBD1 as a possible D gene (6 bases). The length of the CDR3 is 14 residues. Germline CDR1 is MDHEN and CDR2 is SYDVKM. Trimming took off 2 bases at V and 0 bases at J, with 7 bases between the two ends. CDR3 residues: CASSLRTVNTEAFF. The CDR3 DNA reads TGTGCCAGCAGTTTAAGGACAGTGAACACTGAAGCTTTCTTT.

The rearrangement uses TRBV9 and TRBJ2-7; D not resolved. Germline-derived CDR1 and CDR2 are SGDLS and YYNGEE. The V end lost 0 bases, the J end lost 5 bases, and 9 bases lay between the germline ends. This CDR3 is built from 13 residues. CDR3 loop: CASSVADLHEQYF. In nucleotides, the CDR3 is TGTGCCAGCAGCGTAGCAGACCTCCACGAGCAGTACTTC.

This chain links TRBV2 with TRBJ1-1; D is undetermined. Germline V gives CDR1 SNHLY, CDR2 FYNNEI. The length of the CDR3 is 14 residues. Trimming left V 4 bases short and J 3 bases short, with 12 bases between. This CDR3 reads CASSGGSPYTEAFF. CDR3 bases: TGTGCCAGCAGTGGAGGGTCTCCGTACACTGAAGCTTTCTTT.

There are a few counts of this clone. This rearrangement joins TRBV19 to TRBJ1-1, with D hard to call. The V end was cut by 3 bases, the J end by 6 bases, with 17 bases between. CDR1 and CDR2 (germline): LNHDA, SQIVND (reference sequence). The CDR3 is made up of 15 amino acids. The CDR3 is CASSIPGVSRAEAFF. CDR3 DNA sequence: TGTGCCAGTAGTATCCCCGGCGTTAGCCGCGCTGAAGCTTTCTTT. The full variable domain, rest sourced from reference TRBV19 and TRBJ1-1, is DGGITQSPKYLFRKEGQNVTLSCEQNLNHDAMYWYRQDPGQGLRLIYYSQIVNDFQKGDIAEGYSVSREKKESFPLTVTSAQKNPTAFYLCASSIPGVSRAEAFFGQGTRLTVV.

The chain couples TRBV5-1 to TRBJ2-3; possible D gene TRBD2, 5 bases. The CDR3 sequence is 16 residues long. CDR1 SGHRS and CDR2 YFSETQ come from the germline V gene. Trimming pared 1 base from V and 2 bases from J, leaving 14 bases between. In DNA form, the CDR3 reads TGCGCCAGCAGCTTGATGGGTAGCGTGGCCACAGATACGCAGTATTTT. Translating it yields CASSLMGSVATDTQYF. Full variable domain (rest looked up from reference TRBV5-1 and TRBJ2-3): KAGVTQTPRYLIKTRGQQVTLSCSPISGHRSVSWYQQTPGQGLQFLFEYFSETQRNKGNFPGRFSGRQFSNSRSEMNVSTLELGDSALYLCASSLMGSVATDTQYFGPGTRLTVL.

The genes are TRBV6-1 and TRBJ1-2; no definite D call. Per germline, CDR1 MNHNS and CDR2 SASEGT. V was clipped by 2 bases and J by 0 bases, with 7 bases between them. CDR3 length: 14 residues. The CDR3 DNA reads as TGTGCCAGCAGTGAAAGTAGGACTAACTATGGCTACACCTTC. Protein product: CASSESRTNYGYTF.

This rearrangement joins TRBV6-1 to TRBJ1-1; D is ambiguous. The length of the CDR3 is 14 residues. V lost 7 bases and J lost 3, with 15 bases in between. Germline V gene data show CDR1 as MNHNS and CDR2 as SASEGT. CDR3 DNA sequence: TGTGCCAGCAACCCCTCGGGGTATCACACTGAAGCTTTCTTT. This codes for CASNPSGYHTEAFF.

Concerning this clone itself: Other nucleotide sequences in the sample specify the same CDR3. Here the CDR3 DNA reads TGTGCCAGCAGCTTAGGGCGGGGCTCAGAGACCCAGTACTTC. Translated: CASSLGRGSETQYF. V and J are TRBV11-3 and TRBJ2-5; tentatively, D is TRBD2 (6 bases). V shed 1 base and J shed 4 bases, with 10 bases lying between them. This CDR3 has 14 residues. Looked up from germline, CDR1 is SGHNT and CDR2 is YENEEA.

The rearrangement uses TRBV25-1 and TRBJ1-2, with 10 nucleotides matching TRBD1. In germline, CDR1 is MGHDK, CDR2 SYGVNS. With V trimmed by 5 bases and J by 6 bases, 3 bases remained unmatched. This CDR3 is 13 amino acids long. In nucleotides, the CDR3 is TGTGCCAGCAGTCGGGACAGGGGCAATGGCTACACCTTC. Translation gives CASSRDRGNGYTF.

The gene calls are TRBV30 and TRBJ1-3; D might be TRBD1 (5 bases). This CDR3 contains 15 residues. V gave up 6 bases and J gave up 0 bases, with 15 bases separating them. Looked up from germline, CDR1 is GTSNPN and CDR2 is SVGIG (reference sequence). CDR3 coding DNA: TGTGCCTGCGACTGGGACCCGCGCTCTGGAAACACCATATATTTT. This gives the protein CACDWDPRSGNTIYF.

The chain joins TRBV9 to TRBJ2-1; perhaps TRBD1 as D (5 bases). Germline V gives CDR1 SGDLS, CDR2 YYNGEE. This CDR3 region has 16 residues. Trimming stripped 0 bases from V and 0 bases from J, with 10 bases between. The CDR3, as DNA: TGTGCCAGCAGCGTAGGGGGCAGCAGCTCCTACAATGAGCAGTTCTTC. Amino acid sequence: CASSVGGSSSYNEQFF.

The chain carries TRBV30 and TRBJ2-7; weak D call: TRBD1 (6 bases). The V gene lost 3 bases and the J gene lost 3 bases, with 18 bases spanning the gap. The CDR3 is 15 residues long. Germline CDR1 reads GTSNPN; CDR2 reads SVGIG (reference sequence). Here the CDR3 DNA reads TGTGCCTGGAGATCACCCCCGGGCAGGGGCTACGAGCAGTACTTC. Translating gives CAWRSPPGRGYEQYF.

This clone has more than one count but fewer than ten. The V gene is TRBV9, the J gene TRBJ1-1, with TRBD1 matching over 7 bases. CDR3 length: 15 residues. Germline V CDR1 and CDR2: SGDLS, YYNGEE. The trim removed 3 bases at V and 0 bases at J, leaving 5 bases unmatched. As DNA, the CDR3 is TGTGCCAGCAGCGAGGGACAGATAATGAACACTGAAGCTTTCTTT. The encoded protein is CASSEGQIMNTEAFF.

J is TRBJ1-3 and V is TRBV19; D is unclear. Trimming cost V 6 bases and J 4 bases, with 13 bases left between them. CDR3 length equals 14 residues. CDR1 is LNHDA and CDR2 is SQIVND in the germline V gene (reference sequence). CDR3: CASSRGVDGNTIYF. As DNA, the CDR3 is TGTGCCAGTAGCCGTGGCGTGGACGGAAACACCATATATTTT.

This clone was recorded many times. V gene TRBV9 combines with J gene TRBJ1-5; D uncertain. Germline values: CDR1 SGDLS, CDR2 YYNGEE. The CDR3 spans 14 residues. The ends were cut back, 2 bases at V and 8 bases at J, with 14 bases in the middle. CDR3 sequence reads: CASSVGVTLEPQHF. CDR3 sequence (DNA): TGTGCCAGCAGCGTCGGGGTGACCTTGGAGCCCCAGCATTTT. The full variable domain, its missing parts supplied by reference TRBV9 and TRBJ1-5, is DSGVTQTPKHLITATGQRVTLRCSPRSGDLSVYWYQQSLDQGLQFLIQYYNGEERAKGNILERFSAQQFPDLHSELNLSSLELGDSALYFCASSVGVTLEPQHFGDGTRLSIL.